This entry features one T cell receptor beta chain sequence. A junction boundary mismatches the germline segment, possibly from a read error. The template was RNA from unsorted bulk tissue. Germline CDR1 and CDR2: SGHKS and YYEKEE (reference sequence). The CDR3 extends over 15 amino acids. TCRbeta libraries were built with three rounds of nested PCR, modified from ARM-PCR. TCRdb re-derived calls from the multiplex PCR reads in MiXCR, one entry per CDR3 protein. The sample lists roughly 140,000 distinct CDR3 sequences, approximately 70% occurring once. The data were obtained in a study of tumor and adjacent non-tumor tissue in lung cancer. Study-level information: On average, productive TCRbeta reads reached about 4.2 million per sample.

Sequencing used lung tumor tissue. This chain connects TRBV5-5 to TRBJ2-7; D gene uncertain. This sequence was found in a man aged 55 to 70 with small cell lung cancer. The CDR3 region is CASSPLLGISYERYF. The CDR3 region has the DNA TGTGCCAGCAGCCCATTACTGGGGATCTCCTACGAGCGGTACTTC.